One sample yielded the 21 T cell receptor beta chains listed below, sequenced in a study of shared clonotypes between healthy human individuals. Method: immunoSEQ multiplex PCR; TCRdb's copy keeps in-frame clones and lacks some. The sample carries 560,000 or so clones, 95% to 97% recorded once. Naive CD8 populations comprised CD45RO-negative cells positively selected for CCR7, excluding terminally differentiated effector memory CD45RA+ cells. What was sequenced was naive CD8+ T cells sorted from blood. The receptors derive from a woman under 40 in good health.

This chain connects TRBV2 to TRBJ2-7; a possible D gene is TRBD1 (6 bases). The CDR3 consists of 12 residues. Germline V gene data show CDR1 as SNHLY and CDR2 as FYNNEI. Between the trimmed V and J ends, which lost 7 bases and 5 bases, there was a span of 12 bases. This chain's CDR3 is CASKDRSDEQYF. CDR3 coding DNA: TGTGCCAGCAAAGACAGGTCGGACGAGCAGTACTTC.

The rearrangement uses TRBV27 and TRBJ2-1, with 7 positions matching TRBD2. The CDR3 consists of 15 residues. The germline V gene has CDR1 MNHEY and CDR2 SMNVEV (reference sequence). Germline trimming cut 2 bases from V and 6 bases from J; bases unmatched to any gene: 7. The CDR3 reads CASSLPGGSPNEQFF. The CDR3 DNA reads as TGTGCCAGCAGTTTACCGGGCGGGAGCCCCAATGAGCAGTTCTTC.

J is TRBJ2-1 and V is TRBV5-4; weak D call: TRBD1 (5 bases). This CDR3 is built from 14 residues. V was cut by 4 bases and J by 12 bases, with 20 bases left in between. Looked up from germline, CDR1 is SGHNT and CDR2 is YYREEE (reference sequence). The CDR3 spells CASSQGTQATGQFF. In nucleotides, the CDR3 is TGTGCCAGCAGCCAAGGTACACAGGCCACGGGGCAGTTCTTC.

This chain joins TRBV28 and TRBJ2-6, with D unclear. V lost 7 bases, J lost 0 bases, and 7 bases lay in between. Germline V CDR1 and CDR2: MDHEN, SYDVKM. The CDR3 loop spans 14 amino acids. The CDR3 coding sequence is TGTGCCAGCAAAATGACCTCTGGGGCCAACGTCCTGACTTTC. Translation gives CASKMTSGANVLTF.

The V gene is TRBV18, the J gene TRBJ2-3, with 13 bases fitting TRBD2. This CDR3 contains 16 residues. V was pared by 2 bases and J by 4 bases, with 3 bases of the junction left unmatched. The germline gives CDR1 KGHSH, CDR2 LQKENI. CDR3 protein: CASSPEGLAGADTQYF. CDR3 nucleotide sequence: TGTGCCAGCTCACCAGAAGGACTAGCGGGAGCAGATACGCAGTATTTT.

This chain uses TRBV9 with TRBJ2-5; perhaps TRBD1 as D (5 bases). The V gene's germline CDR1 is SGDLS and CDR2 YYNGEE. V lost 3 bases to trimming and J lost 4 bases, with 19 bases between them. The CDR3 is 16 residues long. The CDR3 nucleotides read TGTGCCAGCAGCGGAAGTATGTCAGGGTTCCCAGAGACCCAGTACTTC. It translates to CASSGSMSGFPETQYF.

The CDR3 nucleotides are TGCGCCAGCAGCTACCTACGGGAGGGCCTCGAGGAAGAGACCCAGTACTTC. It is translated as CASSYLREGLEEETQYF. The chain couples TRBV5-1 to TRBJ2-5, with TRBD2 identical over 8 bases. Germline values: CDR1 SGHRS, CDR2 YFSETQ. This CDR3 region has 17 residues. With V trimmed by 3 bases and J by 3 bases, 13 bases remained unmatched.

This chain joins TRBV28 and TRBJ2-3; TRBD2 aligns across 13 bases. CDR1 and CDR2 (germline): MDHEN, SYDVKM. The J segment lost 4 bases and the V segment lost 8 bases, leaving 6 bases of the junction unmatched. The CDR3 consists of 15 residues. The CDR3 loop is CASRTSGSSADTQYF. CDR3 DNA sequence: TGTGCCAGCCGGACTAGCGGGAGTTCGGCAGATACGCAGTATTTT.

The chain joins TRBV18 to TRBJ2-5, with 14 bases aligning to TRBD2. The V segment lost 2 bases and the J segment 1 base; nucleotides outside the gene matches: 6. Germline-derived CDR1 and CDR2 are KGHSH and LQKENI. The CDR3 runs 18 residues. CDR3: CASSPSRTSGRSQETQYF. DNA for the CDR3: TGTGCCAGCTCACCAAGTAGGACTAGCGGGAGGTCCCAAGAGACCCAGTACTTC.

CDR3 in DNA: TGTGCCAGCAGTACCAGACAGGGATCCAATGAGCAGTTCTTC. Residues: CASSTRQGSNEQFF. The chain carries TRBV27 and TRBJ2-1; 7 bases map to TRBD1. V was pared by 5 bases and J by 6 bases, with 7 bases of the junction left unmatched. CDR3 length equals 14 residues. CDR1 and CDR2 (germline): MNHEY, SMNVEV (reference sequence).

On this clone itself: The same CDR3 arises from other DNA sequences in this sample as well. The J gene is TRBJ2-1, the V gene TRBV7-2, with TRBD2 identical over 7 bases. J gave up 1 base and V 1 base, and 4 bases lay outside the gene matches. Germline V lookup: CDR1 SGHTA, CDR2 FQGNSA. The CDR3 consists of 16 residues. CDR3 region: CASSLVPSGSYNEQFF. CDR3 in DNA: TGTGCCAGCAGCTTAGTGCCTAGCGGATCCTACAATGAGCAGTTCTTC.

V is TRBV28 and J is TRBJ2-7; 10 positions agree with TRBD2. The CDR3 is made up of 16 amino acids. Germline V gene data show CDR1 as MDHEN and CDR2 as SYDVKM. J lost 5 bases, V lost 6 bases, and 13 bases had no gene match. Written as DNA, the CDR3 is TGTGCCAGCAGCCAGCTTACAGGACTAGCGGCGAACGAGCAGTACTTC. This gives the protein CASSQLTGLAANEQYF.

V gene TRBV7-2 combines with J gene TRBJ2-2; 11 positions agree with TRBD2. The CDR3 extends over 15 amino acids. Germline assignment: CDR1 SGHTA and CDR2 FQGNSA. V was clipped by 4 bases and J by 8 bases; unmatched bases: 6. The CDR3 here is CASSYIAGGSGELFF. The CDR3 bases are TGTGCCAGCAGCTATATAGCGGGAGGGTCAGGGGAGCTGTTTTTT.

The V and J genes are TRBV5-6 and TRBJ2-7; no reliable D call. With 0 bases removed from V and 6 bases from J, the gap between germline ends came to 7 bases. CDR1 SGHDT and CDR2 YYEEEE come from the germline V gene. This CDR3 comprises 12 residues. The CDR3 loop is CASSLVSSEQYF. The CDR3 coding sequence is TGTGCCAGCAGCTTGGTTAGCTCCGAGCAGTACTTC.

This clone was recorded once. The chain has TRBV5-1 and TRBJ2-3, with D tentatively TRBD1 (6 bases). The germline gives CDR1 SGHRS, CDR2 YFSETQ. The V gene lost 0 bases and the J gene lost 9 bases, with 17 bases spanning the gap. The CDR3 runs to 15 residues. The CDR3 region is CASSLAPGEQITQYF. The CDR3 DNA follows: TGCGCCAGCAGCTTGGCACCAGGGGAACAGATAACGCAGTATTTT.

The gene calls are TRBV7-9 and TRBJ1-1; no definite D call. Germline values: CDR1 SEHNR, CDR2 FQNEAQ (reference sequence). V shed 5 bases and J shed 1 base, with 17 bases lying between them. The CDR3 runs 16 residues. The CDR3 here is CASSQRSRQPNTEAFF. Here the CDR3 DNA reads TGTGCCAGCAGCCAGAGGTCCCGGCAGCCGAACACTGAAGCTTTCTTT. Filled out from reference TRBV7-9 and TRBJ1-1, the complete variable domain reads DTGVSQNPRHKITKRGQNVTFRCDPISEHNRLYWYRQTLGQGPEFLTYFQNEAQLEKSRLLSDRFSAERPKGSFSTLEIQRTEQGDSAMYLCASSQRSRQPNTEAFFGQGTRLTVV.

About this clone itself: This may be a read error, as it is one base from a much larger clone. Other DNA variants within this sample encode the same CDR3. V and J are TRBV5-5 and TRBJ2-7; no reliable D call. Trimming shortened V by 2 bases and J by 0 bases, and 0 bases separated the two germline ends. Germline-derived CDR1 and CDR2 are SGHKS and YYEKEE (reference sequence). CDR3 length: 11 residues. CDR3 sequence: CASSFSYEQYF. The CDR3 bases are TGTGCCAGCAGCTTCTCCTACGAGCAGTACTTC.

This chain joins TRBV13 and TRBJ2-1; D possibly uses TRBD1 or TRBD2 (5 bases each). Germline CDR1 PRHDT, CDR2 FYEKMQ (reference sequence). This CDR3 contains 16 residues. The ends were cut back, 1 base at V and 3 bases at J, with 13 bases in the middle. This CDR3 is CASSLVGEWGYNEQFF. The CDR3 DNA sequence: TGTGCCAGCAGCTTAGTGGGGGAATGGGGCTACAATGAGCAGTTCTTC.

The rearrangement links TRBV27 to TRBJ2-7, with 7 bases matching TRBD1. From germline, CDR1 is MNHEY and CDR2 SMNVEV (reference sequence). CDR3 length: 14 amino acids. With V trimmed by 6 bases and J by 5 bases, 10 bases remained unmatched. The CDR3 nucleotides read TGTGCCAGCAGCCCAGGGGGTTTCCTGAACGAGCAGTACTTC. This translates into CASSPGGFLNEQYF.

CDR3 residues: CASSYSSTPSYEQYF. DNA for the CDR3: TGTGCCAGCAGTTACTCGAGTACACCCTCCTACGAGCAGTACTTC. The chain is built from TRBV6-5 and TRBJ2-7; D gene ambiguous. Germline V gives CDR1 MNHEY, CDR2 SVGAGI. The CDR3 is made up of 15 amino acids. Trimming removed 0 bases from V and 0 bases from J, with 9 bases in between.

The chain uses TRBV19 and TRBJ1-2; no firm D call. Germline values: CDR1 LNHDA, CDR2 SQIVND (reference sequence). V was shortened by 5 bases and J by 1 base, with 8 bases between the two germline ends. The CDR3 extends over 13 amino acids. For the CDR3, the DNA is TGTGCCAGTAGTTTCGAAATTAACTATGGCTACACCTTC. Translated, it gives CASSFEINYGYTF.